Presented here are 2 T cell receptor beta chains from one specimen sequenced in a study of immune evolution from preneoplasia to lung adenocarcinoma. TCRdb's table, derived via immunoSEQ multiplex PCR, lists solely in-frame clones and lacks some. The table lists 8,500 to 10,000 clones, just under 80% of them singletons. Sequenced sample: FFPE lung adenocarcinoma in situ tissue. These receptors all stem from an older person with lung adenocarcinoma.

Points on this clone: The sample carries other DNA sequences with the same CDR3. The V gene is TRBV7-3, the J gene TRBJ1-1; D may be TRBD1 (6 bases). The CDR3 totals 13 residues. Germline V gene data show CDR1 as SGHTA and CDR2 as FQGTGA. Trimming stripped 5 bases from V and 0 bases from J, with 7 bases between. CDR3 DNA: TGTGCCAGCAGCAGGGACATGAACACTGAAGCTTTCTTT. Translation: CASSRDMNTEAFF.

The rearrangement joins TRBV9 to TRBJ2-5, with TRBD2 identical over 11 bases. The trim removed 4 bases at V and 4 bases at J, leaving 9 bases unmatched. This CDR3 contains 16 residues. The V gene's germline CDR1 is SGDLS and CDR2 YYNGEE. The CDR3 is CASSPGGTSGGETQYF. The CDR3 DNA sequence: TGTGCCAGCAGCCCAGGGGGAACTAGCGGGGGAGAGACCCAGTACTTC.